This T cell receptor beta chain stems from a study of response to subunit inactivated influenza vaccine. Study conclusions and caveats: Few new T cells, the authors suggested, are recruited by each seasonal influenza vaccination.

Trimming cost V 1 base and J 0 bases, with 9 bases left between them. Looked up from germline, CDR1 is SEHNR and CDR2 is FQNEAQ (reference sequence). This CDR3 spans 15 amino acids. There are a few counts of this clonotype. Its specificity is not known. TCRdb reprocessed the RT-PCR reads with MiXCR, giving one entry per CDR3 protein. The sample lists approximately 480,000 distinct CDR3 sequences; roughly 11% were seen once. The chain has TRBV7-9 and TRBJ1-1; tentative D call: TRBD1 (5 bases). Sequences were derived from PBMCs from blood, sampled roughly 48 days after vaccination. This receptor was taken from a man aged 50 or older who received an inactivated influenza vaccine. For the CDR3, the DNA is TGTGCCAGCAGCTTAGGTTGGGACCTGAACACTGAAGCTTTCTTT. Translation: CASSLGWDLNTEAFF.